The source of this T cell receptor (beta chain) is a study of T-cell reconstitution after alpha-beta-depleted transplantation in children. On this clonotype itself: Antigen unknown.

Researchers prepared the TCRbeta library using unique molecular identifiers, the study reports. TCRdb redid the calling of the PCR reads with MiXCR, one entry per CDR3 protein. Among 97,000 or so distinct CDR3 sequences listed, over 6% were seen once. Whole-study findings and limits: The study traced high day-60 TCRbeta diversity in some patients to surviving recipient T cells and thymic progenitors. Several hundred rapidly expanded clones from non-depleted graft cells reportedly supplied alpha-beta T cells about two months post-transplant. A year had passed since transplant, and T-cell counts and diversity by then came mostly from newly produced T cells.

The receptor's source is a boy between 2 and 10 years old with acute lymphoblastic leukemia, due to receive a stem cell transplant. Sequenced material: PBMCs, taken before TCRalphabeta/CD19-depleted stem cell transplant.

The CDR3 sequence is CASSPRGDHHIYEQYF. DNA for the CDR3: TGTGCCAGCAGTCCGCGGGGAGACCATCACATTTACGAGCAGTACTTC. The V and J genes are TRBV6-1 and TRBJ2-7; TRBD2 might be the D (6 bases). Trimming pared 5 bases from V and 4 bases from J, leaving 21 bases between. CDR3 length equals 16 residues. Germline V gene lookup returns CDR1 MNHNS and CDR2 SASEGT.